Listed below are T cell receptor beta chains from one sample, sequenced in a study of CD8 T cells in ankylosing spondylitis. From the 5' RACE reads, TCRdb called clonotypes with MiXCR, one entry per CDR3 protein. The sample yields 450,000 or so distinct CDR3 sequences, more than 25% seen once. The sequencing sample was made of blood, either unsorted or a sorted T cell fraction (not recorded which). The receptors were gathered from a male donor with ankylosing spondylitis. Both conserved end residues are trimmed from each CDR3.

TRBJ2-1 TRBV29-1 SVELGGNEQF
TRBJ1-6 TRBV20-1 SARAHETLYNSPLH
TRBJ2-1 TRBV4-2 ASSPRGWDNEQF
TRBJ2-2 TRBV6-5 ASSYFGQVSGELF
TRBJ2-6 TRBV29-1 SVVAVSSGANVLT
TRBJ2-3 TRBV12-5 ASERGLADTDTQY
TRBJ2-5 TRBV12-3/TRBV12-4 ASRNRETQY
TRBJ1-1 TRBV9 ASSGNRELGTEAF
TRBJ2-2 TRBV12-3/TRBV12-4 ASRVSGSTGELF
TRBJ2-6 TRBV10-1 ASSSPDRGSGANVLT
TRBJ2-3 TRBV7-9 ASSSLAYTQY
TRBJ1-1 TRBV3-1 AARGQLNTEAF
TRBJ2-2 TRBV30 AWTGWGGELF
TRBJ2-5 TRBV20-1 SATFQTQY
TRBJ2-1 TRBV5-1 ASNLDGIYNEQF
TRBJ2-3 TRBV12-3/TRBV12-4 ASSYNSGTDTQY
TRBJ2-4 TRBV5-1 ASSFSGSLAKNIQY
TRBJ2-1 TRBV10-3 AILAEYNEQF
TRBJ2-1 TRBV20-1 SAGAGYTTGHNEQF
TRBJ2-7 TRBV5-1 ASSSSGNLYEQY
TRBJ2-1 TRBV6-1 ASSPRLAGVDEQF
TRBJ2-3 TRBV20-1 SASLLATSTDTQY
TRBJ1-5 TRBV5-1 ASSPLGGGGQPQH
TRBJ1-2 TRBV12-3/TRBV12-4 ASSFGVKRAYGYT
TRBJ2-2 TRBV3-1 ASRTGTDLTGELF